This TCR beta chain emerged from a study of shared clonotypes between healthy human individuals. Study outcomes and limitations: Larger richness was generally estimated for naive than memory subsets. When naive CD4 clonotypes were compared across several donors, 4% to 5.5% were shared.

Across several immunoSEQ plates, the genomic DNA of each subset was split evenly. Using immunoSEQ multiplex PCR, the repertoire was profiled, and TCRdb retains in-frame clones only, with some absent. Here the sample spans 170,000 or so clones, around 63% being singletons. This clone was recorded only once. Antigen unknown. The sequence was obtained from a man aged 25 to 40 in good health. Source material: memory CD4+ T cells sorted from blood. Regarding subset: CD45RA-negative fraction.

CDR3 coding DNA: TGTGCCACCAGCAGAGACCTCCAAGCGTCTGGGGCCAACGTCCTGACTTTC. Translated: CATSRDLQASGANVLTF. This rearrangement joins TRBV15 to TRBJ2-6, with D unclear. CDR3 length: 17 residues. Germline loops: CDR1 LNHNV, CDR2 YYDKDF (reference sequence). V was cut by 0 bases and J by 1 base, with 10 bases left in between.